Listed below are T cell receptor beta chains from one sample, sequenced in a study of cytomegalovirus exposure and HLA in healthy donors. The table came from immunoSEQ multiplex PCR; TCRdb's copy has only in-frame clones and leaves some out. The sample shows around 70,000 clones, roughly four fifths of them seen only once. The sample taken for sequencing was PBMCs. The receptors come from a human donor in good health. CDR3s include the opening cysteine and the closing phenylalanine or tryptophan. The size field is filled for only some rows; it gives once, few, many or a size class.

>TRBJ2-1|TRBV7-3|NA
CASSPHGGGLAGNEQFF
>TRBJ1-4|TRBV7-8|NA
CASITGERDANEKLFF
>TRBJ1-1|TRBV5-1|NA
CASSLRTGTDEAFF
>TRBJ2-5|TRBV6-5|NA
CASRLTSRQETQYF
>TRBJ2-7|TRBV9|once
CASSVGLMGQGSGYEQYF
>TRBJ1-4|TRBV7-9|NA
CASSWRDTNEKLFF
>TRBJ2-1|TRBV2|few
CASSDGAGARNEQFF
>TRBJ1-2|TRBV18|NA
CASSPKRLDRGDGYTF
>TRBJ2-5|TRBV6-1|NA
CATSSGGAGQETQYF
>TRBJ2-3|TRBV4-1|NA
CASSQGFGAGGRSDTQYF
>TRBJ2-3|TRBV9|NA
CASSLEGGGPTDTQYF
>TRBJ2-7|TRBV10-3|few
CAIRGRDRGYEQYF